These T cell receptor beta chains were read from a single sample in a study of T-cell reconstitution after alpha-beta-depleted transplantation in children. TCRdb called the PCR reads again in MiXCR, with one record for every CDR3 protein. The repertoire holds 580,000 or so distinct CDR3 sequences, with 23% as singletons. Sample: PBMCs, mostly from graft donor cells, taken 360 days after TCRalphabeta/CD19-depleted stem cell transplant. Receptor source: a boy younger than two who had a stem cell transplant for acute myeloid leukemia, so the T cells may come from the graft donor. Both conserved end residues are part of each CDR3. A D gene is named only where the DNA matches it firmly. Some rows mark clone size as missing; the rest say once, few, many or name a class of expanded clone.

>NA|many|TRBV12-3/TRBV12-4|TRBJ2-1
CASSPIRDSEQFF
TGTGCCAGCAGCCCGATCCGGGACTCCGAGCAGTTCTTC
>NA|NA|TRBV15|TRBJ2-5
CATRGHGFETQYF
TGTGCCACTAGGGGCCACGGTTTCGAGACCCAGTACTTC
>TRBD1|NA|TRBV20-1|TRBJ1-6
CSAMTGIVSPLHF
TGCAGTGCTATGACAGGGATCGTTTCACCCCTCCACTTT
>NA|many|TRBV28|TRBJ2-1
CASEVDLAASEQFF
TGTGCCAGCGAAGTAGATCTAGCTGCTTCTGAGCAGTTCTTC
>TRBD2|few|TRBV11-2|TRBJ2-5
CASSLDRASGQETQYF
TGTGCCAGCAGCTTAGATCGGGCTAGCGGACAAGAGACCCAGTACTTC
>NA|once|TRBV28|TRBJ2-3
CASRVGGLDTQYF
TGTGCCAGCAGGGTGGGGGGGCTGGATACGCAGTATTTT
>NA|NA|TRBV11-3|TRBJ1-2
CASSFGQGNGYTF
TGTGCCAGCAGCTTCGGCCAGGGAAATGGCTACACCTTC
>TRBD1|few|TRBV11-2|TRBJ1-2
CASSKDRGDRGYTF
TGTGCCAGCAGCAAGGACAGGGGTGATAGAGGCTACACCTTC
>NA|many|TRBV12-3/TRBV12-4|TRBJ2-5
CASSFEWQETQYF
TGTGCCAGCAGTTTTGAGTGGCAAGAGACCCAGTACTTC
>NA|few|TRBV15|TRBJ2-2
CATSSRSTNTGELFF
TGTGCCACCAGCTCGCGGAGCACGAACACCGGGGAGCTGTTTTTT
>TRBD1|NA|TRBV6-2/TRBV6-3|TRBJ2-4
CASSQQGLEAKYF
TGTGCCAGCAGTCAACAGGGGCTGGAGGCAAAGTACTTC
>TRBD2|once|TRBV15|TRBJ2-2
CATSRDGEGSYNTGELFF
TGTGCCACCAGCAGAGATGGGGAGGGCAGTTACAACACCGGGGAGCTGTTTTTT
>TRBD1|NA|TRBV20-1|TRBJ2-3
CSARQGQGSDTQYF
TGCAGTGCTCGGCAGGGACAGGGGTCGGATACGCAGTATTTT
>NA|NA|TRBV12-3/TRBV12-4|TRBJ2-5
CASSLGTARETQYF
TGTGCCAGCAGCCTCGGGACTGCCCGAGAGACCCAGTACTTC
>NA|NA|TRBV4-1|TRBJ1-5
CASSLETGGPNQPQHF
TGCGCCAGCAGCCTCGAAACGGGGGGCCCTAATCAGCCCCAGCATTTT
>NA|NA|TRBV7-8|TRBJ2-1
CASSPNGGGNEQFF
TGTGCCAGCAGCCCAAATGGCGGCGGCAATGAGCAGTTCTTC
>NA|NA|TRBV4-2|TRBJ1-1
CASSPSDSMNTEAFF
TGTGCCAGCAGCCCATCTGACTCTATGAACACTGAAGCTTTCTTT
>TRBD2|many|TRBV7-2|TRBJ2-2
CASSLARPTSGGAVNTGELFF
TGTGCCAGCAGCTTAGCGCGTCCGACTAGCGGGGGGGCTGTGAACACCGGGGAGCTGTTTTTT
>NA|many|TRBV10-3|TRBJ1-6
CAISGAYNSPLHF
TGTGCCATCTCTGGGGCGTATAATTCACCCCTCCACTTT
>TRBD2|NA|TRBV7-2|TRBJ2-1
CASSLAPRERGTYNEQFF
TGTGCCAGCAGCTTAGCCCCCCGGGAGCGGGGGACTTACAATGAGCAGTTCTTC
>NA|NA|TRBV6-1|TRBJ1-1
CASRLPGDTEAFF
TGTGCCAGCAGACTCCCCGGGGACACTGAAGCTTTCTTT
>TRBD1|NA|TRBV6-2/TRBV6-3|TRBJ1-1
CASRRAGGNTEAFF
TGTGCCAGCAGACGCGCAGGGGGGAACACTGAAGCTTTCTTT
>NA|NA|TRBV4-3|TRBJ2-3
CASSQDLPVTDTQYF
TGCGCCAGCAGCCAAGATTTGCCAGTCACAGATACGCAGTATTTT
>NA|few|TRBV9|TRBJ2-6
CASSVRQAPGANVLTF
TGTGCCAGCAGCGTACGACAGGCTCCCGGGGCCAACGTCCTGACTTTC
>NA|NA|TRBV11-2|TRBJ2-1
CASSERGWFWFYNEQFF
TGTGCCAGCAGCGAGCGCGGATGGTTCTGGTTCTACAATGAGCAGTTCTTC
>NA|NA|TRBV9|TRBJ2-7
CASSATDHPLGEQYF
TGTGCCAGCAGCGCGACAGATCATCCTTTGGGGGAGCAGTACTTC
>TRBD2|many|TRBV20-1|TRBJ2-5
CSAPLAGGETQYF
TGCAGTGCTCCGCTAGCGGGGGGCGAGACCCAGTACTTC
>TRBD2|many|TRBV28|TRBJ2-1
CASSLIAGGPTYNEQFF
TGTGCCAGCAGCCTCATAGCGGGGGGGCCTACCTACAATGAGCAGTTCTTC
>TRBD1|many|TRBV12-3/TRBV12-4|TRBJ1-5
CASTATGGNQPQHF
TGTGCCAGCACCGCGACAGGGGGCAATCAGCCCCAGCATTTT
>NA|many|TRBV12-3/TRBV12-4|TRBJ2-1
CASSLDFYNEQFF
TGTGCCAGCAGCCTGGACTTCTACAATGAGCAGTTCTTC
>NA|many|TRBV29-1|TRBJ2-6
CSVGAGSSGANVLTF
TGCAGCGTTGGAGCTGGGAGCTCTGGGGCCAACGTCCTGACTTTC
>NA|few|TRBV6-5|TRBJ2-3
CASSYASDYSTDTQYF
TGTGCCAGCAGTTACGCAAGTGACTACAGCACAGATACGCAGTATTTT
>TRBD2|many|TRBV20-1|TRBJ2-1
CSARFARGGNNEQFF
TGCAGTGCTAGATTCGCCCGCGGGGGTAACAATGAGCAGTTCTTC
>NA|once|TRBV21-1|TRBJ2-1
CASSKLNNEQFF
TGTGCCAGCAGCAAATTGAACAATGAGCAGTTCTTC
>NA|NA|TRBV2|TRBJ2-2
CASREGAANTGELFF
TGTGCCAGCAGGGAGGGGGCTGCGAACACCGGGGAGCTGTTTTTT
>NA|many|TRBV7-6|TRBJ2-3
CASSLTSPDTQYF
TGTGCCAGCAGCTTAACGTCCCCAGATACGCAGTATTTT
>TRBD2|few|TRBV6-1|TRBJ2-1
CASRLAGLMDEQFF
TGTGCCAGCAGACTAGCGGGGTTAATGGATGAGCAGTTCTTC
>NA|NA|TRBV7-9|TRBJ2-3
CASSSAPRSTDTQYF
TGTGCCAGCAGCTCCGCCCCCAGGAGCACAGATACGCAGTATTTT
>TRBD2|few|TRBV6-5|TRBJ2-1
CASSYSMDSGGRYNEQFF
TGTGCCAGCAGTTACTCGATGGATAGCGGGGGGCGCTACAATGAGCAGTTCTTC
>NA|few|TRBV7-6|TRBJ1-1
CASSDVVGTTNTEAFF
TGTGCCAGCAGCGACGTGGTCGGGACAACGAACACTGAAGCTTTCTTT
>NA|few|TRBV27|TRBJ2-1
CASSGWAEGDSVVYNEQFF
TGTGCCAGCAGTGGATGGGCGGAGGGAGACAGCGTTGTCTACAATGAGCAGTTCTTC
>TRBD1|NA|TRBV29-1|TRBJ1-5
CSADDIQGMRANQPQHF
TGCAGCGCCGACGACATACAGGGGATGAGGGCCAATCAGCCCCAGCATTTT
>TRBD1|NA|TRBV2|TRBJ2-1
CASSYDRATYNEQFF
TGTGCCAGCAGTTACGACAGGGCCACCTACAATGAGCAGTTCTTC
>NA|NA|TRBV12-3/TRBV12-4|TRBJ2-5
CASSLTSIEYF
TGTGCCAGCAGTTTGACTAGTATTGAGTACTTC
>NA|NA|TRBV20-1|TRBJ2-7
CSARRGRSEQYF
TGCAGTGCTAGAAGAGGAAGGTCCGAGCAGTACTTC
>NA|NA|TRBV10-1|TRBJ2-7
CASRRGVPYEQYF
TGCGCCAGCAGGAGGGGGGTACCCTACGAGCAGTACTTC
>TRBD2|few|TRBV7-9|TRBJ2-3
CASSSIAGGPNTDTQYF
TGTGCCAGCAGCTCAATAGCGGGGGGGCCGAACACAGATACGCAGTATTTT
>NA|few|TRBV4-3|TRBJ2-2
CASSQGILVRTGELFF
TGCGCCAGCAGCCAGGGTATCCTAGTCAGGACCGGGGAGCTGTTTTTT
>TRBD1|NA|TRBV12-3/TRBV12-4|TRBJ2-7
CASSDGDRESYEQYF
TGTGCCAGCAGCGACGGGGACAGGGAGTCCTACGAGCAGTACTTC